The clone carrying this T cell receptor beta chain was counted only a few times. Its target is not known. The source of the sample is a study of blood T cells in healthy people across ages. Study summary: The capture of about one barcoded beta molecule per two T cells was achieved by template switching. Findings and caveats of the study: More naive CD4+ cells and higher diversity marked long-lived donors relative to aged donors. Older age went with lower TCR beta diversity per million T cells, in a roughly linear way. A conclusive naive versus antigen-experienced comparison was prevented by the unsorted PBMCs.

The V gene end was trimmed by 7 bases and the J gene end by 4 bases; junction bases not matched to a gene: 11. This CDR3 comprises 15 residues. Germline CDR1 reads DFQATT; CDR2 reads SNEGSKA (reference sequence). Together with a sample-barcoded 5' primer, a J-beta primer mix was included in a second PCR lasting about 7 to 11 cycles. TCRdb reanalysed the 5' RACE reads using MiXCR and keeps one entry per CDR3 protein. Found here are around 1.5 million distinct CDR3 sequences, about 35% of them singletons; the top ten hold 11%. This clonotype was sampled from a woman aged 30 to 39 in good health. Source material: blood. This chain connects TRBV20-1 to TRBJ2-1, with 9 nucleotides matching TRBD2. CDR3 region: CSGIKGTSFYNEQFF. CDR3 DNA sequence: TGCAGTGGAATTAAAGGGACTAGCTTTTACAATGAGCAGTTCTTC.